This T cell receptor (beta chain) was captured in a study of CD8+CD57+ T cells in acquired aplastic anemia. Study information: The study obtained an average of approximately 3 ug of DNA from sorted CD4+ and CD8+ cells.

All sequencing subjects had displayed CD8+CD57+ cell expansion on flow cytometry. The blood sampling took place in patients who had so far received no therapy. The germline gives CDR1 SGHDN, CDR2 FVKESK. The CDR3 length is 12 residues. V lost 2 bases and J lost 13, with 9 bases in between. For CDR3 and TCR beta VDJ profiling, genomic DNA was the template used. TCRdb called the reads again in MiXCR, with one record for every CDR3 protein. The sample includes hundreds of thousands of distinct CDR3 sequences, almost 50% of them seen just once. Study outcomes and limitations: Between the patient and control groups, CD8+ Simpson's diversity did not differ significantly. A set of approximately 29 CD8+ CDR3 sequences was shared between patients and controls, and these sequences appeared highly expressed in patients.

Of note for this clonotype: Antigen specificity is unknown.

The sequence was collected from a human donor with aplastic anemia. The sequenced material came from sorted CD4+, CD8+, or CD8+CD57+ T cells (not recorded which) from PBMCs. The gene calls are TRBV14 and TRBJ1-6; D unresolved. The CDR3 DNA is TGTGCCAGCAGCCAACTAATGGCGCCCCTCCACTTT. As protein: CASSQLMAPLHF. Full variable domain (outside the CDR3, taken from reference TRBV14 and TRBJ1-6): EAGVTQFPSHSVIEKGQTVTLRCDPISGHDNLYWYRRVMGKEIKFLLHFVKESKQDESGMPNNRFLAERTGGTYSTLKVQPAELEDSGVYFCASSQLMAPLHFGNGTRLTVT.